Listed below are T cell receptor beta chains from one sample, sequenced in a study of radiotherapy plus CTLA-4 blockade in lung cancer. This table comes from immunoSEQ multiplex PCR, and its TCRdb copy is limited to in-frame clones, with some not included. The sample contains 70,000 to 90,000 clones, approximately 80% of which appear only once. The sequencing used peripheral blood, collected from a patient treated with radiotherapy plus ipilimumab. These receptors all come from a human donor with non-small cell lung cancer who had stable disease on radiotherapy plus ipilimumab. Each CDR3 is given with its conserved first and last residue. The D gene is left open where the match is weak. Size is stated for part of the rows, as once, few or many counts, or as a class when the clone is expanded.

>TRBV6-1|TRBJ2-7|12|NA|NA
TGTGCCAGCAGCGAACTCGGTGACGAGCAGTACTTC
CASSELGDEQYF
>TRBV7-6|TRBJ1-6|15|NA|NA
TGTGCCAGCAGCTTAGATGGGGGTATCAGTTCACCCCTCCACTTT
CASSLDGGISSPLHF
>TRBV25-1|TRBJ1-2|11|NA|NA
TGTGCCAGCAGCGCAGGGTATGGCTACACCTTC
CASSAGYGYTF
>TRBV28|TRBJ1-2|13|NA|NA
TGTGCCAGCAGTTTCGCGGGGAACTATGGCTACACCTTC
CASSFAGNYGYTF
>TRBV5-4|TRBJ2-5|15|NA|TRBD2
TGTGCCAGCAGCTTGGGCGGGAGCCAGCAAGAGACCCAGTACTTC
CASSLGGSQQETQYF
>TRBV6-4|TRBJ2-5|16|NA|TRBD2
TGTGCCAGCAGTGACTACCTTAGCGGGAGGGAGGAGACCCAGTACTTC
CASSDYLSGREETQYF
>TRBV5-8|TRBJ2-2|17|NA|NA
TGTGCCAGCAGCTTGCGGGGCAGTTCCCCGAGGACCGGGGAGCTGTTTTTT
CASSLRGSSPRTGELFF
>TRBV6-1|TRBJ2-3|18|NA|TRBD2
TGTGCCAGCAGTGAAGCGCGGGGGACTAGCGGAGGGTTTGCGACGCAGTATTTT
CASSEARGTSGGFATQYF
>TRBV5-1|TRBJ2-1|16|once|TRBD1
TGCGCCAGCAGCTTGGGTGGGACAGGCCTAGTTAATGAGCAGTTCTTC
CASSLGGTGLVNEQFF
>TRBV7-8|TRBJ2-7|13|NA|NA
TGTGCCACCGTCGACGGGACACCGTACGAGCAGTACTTC
CATVDGTPYEQYF
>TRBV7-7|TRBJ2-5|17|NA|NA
TGTGCTAGCAGCGCCCTCCAACTAGCGCGGCAGGGGGAGACCCAGTACTTC
CASSALQLARQGETQYF
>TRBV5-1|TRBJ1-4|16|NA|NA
TGCGCCAGCAGCGGCTTTTTTGGAGGGGAGGTAGAAAAACTGTTTTTT
CASSGFFGGEVEKLFF
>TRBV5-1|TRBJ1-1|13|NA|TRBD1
TGCGCCAGCAGCTTGGACGACAGGGGAGAAGCTTTCTTT
CASSLDDRGEAFF
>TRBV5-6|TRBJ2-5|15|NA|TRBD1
TGTGCCAGCAGCGCCGGGACAGGGGCTGGAGAGACCCAGTACTTC
CASSAGTGAGETQYF
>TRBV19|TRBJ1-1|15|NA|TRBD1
TGTGCCAGTAGTATATCCAGGGGGGTAGGATCCGAAGCTTTCTTT
CASSISRGVGSEAFF
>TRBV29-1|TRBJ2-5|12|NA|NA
TGCAGCAGCCGTTTCGGCCAAGAGACCCAGTACTTC
CSSRFGQETQYF
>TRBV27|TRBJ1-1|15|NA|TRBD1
TGTGCCAGCAGTTTATTGGGGACAGGGGGGGCTGAAGCTTTCTTT
CASSLLGTGGAEAFF
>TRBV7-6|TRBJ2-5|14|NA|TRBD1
TGTGCCAGCAGCTTCGGGGACAGTGGGGAGACCCAGTACTTC
CASSFGDSGETQYF
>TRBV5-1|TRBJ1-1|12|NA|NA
TGCGCCAGCAGCCGGATGGCCAGTGAAGCTTTCTTT
CASSRMASEAFF
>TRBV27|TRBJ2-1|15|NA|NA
TGTGCCAGCAGTTTTGGGGGAGCGTTTTATAATGAGCAGTTCTTC
CASSFGGAFYNEQFF
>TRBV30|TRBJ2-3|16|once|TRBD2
TGTGCCTGGAGTGTTGGAGCGGGAGGTGGTACAGATACGCAGTATTTT
CAWSVGAGGGTDTQYF
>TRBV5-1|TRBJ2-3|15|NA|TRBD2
TGCGCCAGCAAGGCCCAGCGGGGCCCCGCAGATACGCAGTATTTT
CASKAQRGPADTQYF
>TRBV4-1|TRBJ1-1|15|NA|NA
TGCGCCAGCAGCCAAGCGTCAGGCCCGAACACTGAAGCTTTCTTT
CASSQASGPNTEAFF
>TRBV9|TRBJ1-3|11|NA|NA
TGTGCCAGCAGCGTGGGAAACACCATATATTTT
CASSVGNTIYF
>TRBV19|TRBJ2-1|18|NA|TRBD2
TGTGCCAGTAGAGGGACTAGCGGGAGGGTAGGGGGCTACAATGAGCAGTTCTTC
CASRGTSGRVGGYNEQFF
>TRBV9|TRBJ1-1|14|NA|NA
TGTGCCAGCAGCGTGGATTCGGCGAACACTGAAGCTTTCTTT
CASSVDSANTEAFF
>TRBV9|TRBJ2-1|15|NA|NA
TGTGCCAGCAGCCCGGAGGGGCGGCTTTACAATGAGCAGTTCTTC
CASSPEGRLYNEQFF
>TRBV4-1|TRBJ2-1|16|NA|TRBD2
TGCGCCAGCAGCCAAGCCCCAGCGGGGGGGCTCAATGAGCAGTTCTTC
CASSQAPAGGLNEQFF
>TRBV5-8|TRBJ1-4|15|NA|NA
TGTGCCAGCAGCTTGGAGGGGGGGGTTAATGAAAAACTGTTTTTT
CASSLEGGVNEKLFF
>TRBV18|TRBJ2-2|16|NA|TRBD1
TGTGCCAGCTCACGACAGGGGGCGACGAACACCGGGGAGCTGTTTTTT
CASSRQGATNTGELFF
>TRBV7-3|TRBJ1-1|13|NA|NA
TGTGCCAGCAGCTTAATGAAGAACACTGAAGCTTTCTTT
CASSLMKNTEAFF
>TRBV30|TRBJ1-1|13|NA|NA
TGTGCCTGGAGGGGCGCCTCGAACACTGAAGCTTTCTTT
CAWRGASNTEAFF
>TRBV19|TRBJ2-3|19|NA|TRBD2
TGTGCCAGTAGGAAAACGACTAGCGGGGGGGCATGGGCACAAGATACGCAGTATTTT
CASRKTTSGGAWAQDTQYF
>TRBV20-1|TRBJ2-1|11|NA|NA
TGCAGTGCGTCCCCCCCGGGAGTGACGTTCTTC
CSASPPGVTFF
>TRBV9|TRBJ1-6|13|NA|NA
TGTGCCAGCAGCGCGTCAGGGAATTCACCCCTCCACTTT
CASSASGNSPLHF
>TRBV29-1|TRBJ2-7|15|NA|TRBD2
TGCAGCGCCAGCTCACTAGCGGGAGGTCCCTACGAGCAGTACTTC
CSASSLAGGPYEQYF
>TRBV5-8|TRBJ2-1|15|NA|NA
TGTGCCAGCAGCTTGAGCCAGAGCTTCTACAATGAGCAGTTCTTC
CASSLSQSFYNEQFF
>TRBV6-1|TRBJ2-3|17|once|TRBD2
TGTGCCAGCACTGACCGACTAGCGGGAGGACCCCGCAGCACGCAGTATTTT
CASTDRLAGGPRSTQYF
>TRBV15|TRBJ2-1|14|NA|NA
TGTGCCACCCGTACTGGGTTGGCCTACAATGAGCAGTTCTTC
CATRTGLAYNEQFF
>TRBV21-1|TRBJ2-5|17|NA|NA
TGTGCCAGCAGTGAAGGTCTCAGGATCACCGTCGACGAGACCCAGTACTTC
CASSEGLRITVDETQYF
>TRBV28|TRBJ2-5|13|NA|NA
TGTGCCAGCAGTTTAGGGGGGGCAGAGACCCAGTACTTC
CASSLGGAETQYF
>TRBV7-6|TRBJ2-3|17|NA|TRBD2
TGTGCCAGCAGCCGAGGACTAGCGGCTTTAAGCACAGATACGCAGTATTTT
CASSRGLAALSTDTQYF
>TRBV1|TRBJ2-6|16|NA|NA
TGCACCAGCAGTGGTGATGCACAAAGTCGGGCCAACGTCCTGACTTTC
CTSSGDAQSRANVLTF
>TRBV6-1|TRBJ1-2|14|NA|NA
TGTGCCAGCAGTGCCGACAGGTTTAACTATGGCTACACCTTC
CASSADRFNYGYTF
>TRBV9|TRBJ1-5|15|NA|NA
TGTGCCAGCAGCGTAGACCCCGCCGCCCATCAGCCCCAGCATTTT
CASSVDPAAHQPQHF
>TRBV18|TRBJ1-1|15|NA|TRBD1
TGTGCCAGCTCACCACGACAGGGACGCGACACTGAAGCTTTCTTT
CASSPRQGRDTEAFF
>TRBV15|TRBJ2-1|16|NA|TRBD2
TGTGCCACCAGCAGCTTAGGGACTAGCGGAGCCAATGAGCAGTTCTTC
CATSSLGTSGANEQFF
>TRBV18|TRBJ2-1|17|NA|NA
TGTGCCAGCTCACCACTACGACGGCGGGAAGGCGGCAATGAGCAGTTCTTC
CASSPLRRREGGNEQFF
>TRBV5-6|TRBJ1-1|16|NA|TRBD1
TGTGCCAGCAGCTTGTTGGGCAGGGGGAGTCACACTGAAGCTTTCTTT
CASSLLGRGSHTEAFF
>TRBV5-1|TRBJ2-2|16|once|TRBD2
TGCGCCAGCAGCTCTCTAGCGGGAGGGCCCACCGGGGAGCTGTTTTTT
CASSSLAGGPTGELFF
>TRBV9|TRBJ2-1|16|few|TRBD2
TGTGCCAGCAGCGCGATCGCTAGCGGGGGGAAGAATGAGCAGTTCTTC
CASSAIASGGKNEQFF
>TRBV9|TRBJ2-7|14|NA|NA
TGTGCCAGCAGCGTACTGGGAACGTCCTACGAGCAGTACTTC
CASSVLGTSYEQYF
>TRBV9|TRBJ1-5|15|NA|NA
TGTGCCAGCAGCGTAGCGGGGGAGGATGATCAGCCCCAGCATTTT
CASSVAGEDDQPQHF
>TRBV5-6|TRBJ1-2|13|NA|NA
TGTGCCAGCAGCCTCAACGGACTCTATGGCTACACCTTC
CASSLNGLYGYTF